The following is a TCR beta chain sequence with its context. V dropped 1 base and J dropped 12; count of bases not matched to a gene: 3. Germline lookup yields CDR1 SGHAT and CDR2 FQNNGV. The CDR3 runs 13 residues. Sequencing of TCR beta, carried out with a high-throughput approach, was applied to CD8+ and CD4+ T cells from the blood. About 0.5 to 1 ug RNA was reverse transcribed with random hexamers. Amplification of TCR beta CDR3 across 54 Vbeta and 13 Jbeta was performed with immunoSEQ multiplex PCR. Each CDR3 protein is one row after TCRdb ran MiXCR on the immunoSEQ multiplex PCR reads. The table shows roughly 80,000 distinct CDR3 sequences, with over 90% occurring only once. The entry originates in a study of CD8 T cells in Susac syndrome.

Sequencing was done on a sample of CD8+ T cells from PBMCs. This clonotype was sampled from a human donor in good health. J is TRBJ2-7 and V is TRBV11-2; 13 nucleotides match TRBD2. CDR3 residues: CASSLGTSGSTYV. The CDR3 region has the DNA TGTGCCAGCAGCTTAGGGACTAGCGGGAGCACGTACGTC.